A selection of T cell receptor beta chains follows, all from one sample in a study of blood T cell repertoires in COVID-19. Some clones are missing from TCRdb's copy, which holds only in-frame ones; the method was immunoSEQ multiplex PCR. The sample carries about 300,000 clones, about 89% recorded once. Sequencing input: peripheral blood. The origin of the receptors is a woman aged 25 to 39 with COVID-19, enrolled during active disease. The CDR3 runs from the conserved cysteine through the conserved F or W. Fields, in order: D gene, V gene, J gene, clone size, CDR3 protein, CDR3 DNA. The D gene is left open where the match is weak. Expanded clones are given a class, and other clones once, few, many or no size at all.

>TRBD1|TRBV27|TRBJ1-2|few
CASSQTGGSYGYTF
TGTGCCAGCAGTCAAACAGGGGGGAGCTATGGCTACACCTTC
>TRBD2|TRBV30|TRBJ2-2|.
CAWSAFASGYGELFF
TGTGCCTGGAGTGCTTTCGCTAGCGGCTACGGGGAGCTGTTTTTT
>TRBD2|TRBV27|TRBJ2-1|.
CASKPGLAGFSVVGEQFF
TGTGCCAGCAAACCGGGACTAGCGGGTTTTTCCGTCGTGGGTGAGCAGTTCTTC
>.|TRBV5-5|TRBJ1-4|.
CASSPLYSVNEKLFF
TGTGCCAGCAGCCCGTTATACAGTGTAAATGAAAAACTGTTTTTT
>.|TRBV28|TRBJ1-5|.
CASTQGTVNQPQHF
TGTGCCAGCACCCAGGGGACGGTCAATCAGCCCCAGCATTTT
>TRBD1|TRBV29-1|TRBJ2-3|.
CSVRQGSSDTQYF
TGCAGCGTTCGACAGGGGTCATCAGATACGCAGTATTTT
>.|TRBV30|TRBJ2-5|.
CAFTGGPQETQYF
TGTGCCTTCACAGGAGGGCCCCAAGAGACCCAGTACTTC
>.|TRBV28|TRBJ2-7|.
CASSLIGGEYEQYF
TGTGCCAGCAGTTTAATCGGAGGGGAATACGAGCAGTACTTC
>.|TRBV5-8|TRBJ2-1|.
CASSLEPNSYNEQFF
TGTGCCAGCAGCTTGGAACCTAACTCCTACAATGAGCAGTTCTTC
>.|TRBV6-6|TRBJ2-1|.
CASSGAAEQFF
TGTGCCAGCAGTGGAGCCGCTGAGCAGTTCTTC
>TRBD1|TRBV29-1|TRBJ2-7|few
CSVEVTGDDEQYF
TGCAGCGTGGAGGTGACAGGGGACGACGAGCAGTACTTC
>TRBD1|TRBV13|TRBJ2-4|.
CASSLGQGLAKNIQYF
TGTGCCAGCAGCCTCGGACAGGGATTAGCCAAAAACATTCAGTACTTC
>TRBD2|TRBV11-3|TRBJ2-1|.
CASSLEASGSNEQFF
TGTGCCAGCAGCTTAGAGGCTAGCGGGTCCAATGAGCAGTTCTTC
>TRBD1|TRBV29-1|TRBJ2-7|.
CSGGQGAYEQYF
TGCAGCGGAGGACAGGGGGCATACGAGCAGTACTTC
>.|TRBV28|TRBJ1-5|.
CASSLRTGSNQPQHF
TGTGCCAGCAGTTTAAGAACAGGGAGCAATCAGCCCCAGCATTTT
>TRBD1|TRBV7-6|TRBJ2-2|.
CASSSGTGATGELFF
TGTGCCAGCAGCTCCGGGACAGGGGCGACCGGGGAGCTGTTTTTT
>TRBD1|TRBV6-5|TRBJ1-1|.
CASGGDRVWTEAFF
TGTGCCAGCGGGGGAGACAGGGTGTGGACTGAAGCTTTCTTT
>TRBD1|TRBV25-1|TRBJ2-7|.
CASSESHPGQGEQYF
TGTGCCAGCAGTGAATCACATCCCGGACAGGGCGAGCAGTACTTC
>TRBD1|TRBV11-3|TRBJ2-3|.
CASSSDRVADTQYF
TGTGCCAGCAGCTCCGACAGGGTAGCAGATACGCAGTATTTT
>TRBD1|TRBV18|TRBJ1-1|once
CASSPLRQGGGNTEAFF
TGTGCCAGCTCACCCCTCAGACAGGGTGGGGGGAACACTGAAGCTTTCTTT
>.|TRBV27|TRBJ1-5|.
CASSFGGRGQPQHF
TGTGCCAGCAGTTTTGGAGGGAGGGGGCAGCCCCAGCATTTT
>TRBD1|TRBV5-1|TRBJ2-2|.
CASSFGRDRGSGELFF
TGCGCCAGCAGCTTCGGCCGGGACAGGGGATCCGGGGAGCTGTTTTTT
>TRBD1|TRBV25-1|TRBJ1-1|.
CASLNHRGSEAFF
TGTGCCAGCCTTAATCACAGGGGGTCTGAAGCTTTCTTT
>TRBD2|TRBV7-2|TRBJ2-7|.
CASSYSGTSLYEQYF
TGTGCCAGCAGCTACTCCGGGACTAGTTTGTACGAGCAGTACTTC
>.|TRBV6-1|TRBJ1-1|.
CASSESTVRGTEAFF
TGTGCCAGCAGTGAAAGTACAGTCAGGGGTACTGAAGCTTTCTTT
>TRBD2|TRBV5-1|TRBJ2-2|.
CASSKREVNAGELFF
TGCGCCAGCAGCAAGCGGGAGGTGAATGCCGGGGAGCTGTTTTTT
>TRBD1|TRBV5-8|TRBJ1-1|once
CASTLGTGYFTEAFF
TGTGCCAGCACCTTGGGGACAGGGTACTTCACTGAAGCTTTCTTT
>.|TRBV11-2|TRBJ1-1|.
CASSLGGVTEAFF
TGTGCCAGCAGCTTAGGCGGGGTCACTGAAGCTTTCTTT
>TRBD2|TRBV28|TRBJ2-1|.
CASTPARAGGIDEQFF
TGTGCCAGCACCCCCGCACGAGCGGGAGGAATAGATGAGCAGTTCTTC
>TRBD1|TRBV24-1|TRBJ2-1|.
CATSDPGQNGDEQFF
TGTGCCACCAGTGATCCGGGACAGAACGGAGATGAGCAGTTCTTC
>TRBD1|TRBV5-1|TRBJ1-2|.
CASSLAEGADGYTF
TGCGCCAGCAGCTTGGCTGAGGGGGCTGATGGCTACACCTTC
>TRBD1|TRBV2|TRBJ1-1|.
CASSGSRTGANTEAFF
TGTGCCAGCAGTGGATCCAGGACAGGGGCCAACACTGAAGCTTTCTTT
>TRBD2|TRBV9|TRBJ2-7|.
CASSVGRLAGFHEQYF
TGTGCCAGCAGCGTAGGGAGACTAGCGGGATTTCACGAGCAGTACTTC
>TRBD1|TRBV15|TRBJ1-2|.
CATSKGGSQTNYGYTF
TGTGCCACCAGCAAAGGGGGCAGTCAAACTAACTATGGCTACACCTTC
>.|TRBV3-1/TRBV3-2|TRBJ1-1|.
CASSPTGRNTEAFF
TGTGCCAGCAGCCCGACAGGTAGAAACACTGAAGCTTTCTTT
>TRBD2|TRBV5-4|TRBJ2-1|.
CASSALSGTVYNEQFF
TGTGCCAGCAGCGCTCTAAGCGGGACCGTCTACAATGAGCAGTTCTTC
>TRBD1|TRBV7-2|TRBJ1-1|.
CASSLGTGDLVMNTEAFF
TGTGCCAGCAGCTTAGGGACAGGGGATTTAGTGATGAACACTGAAGCTTTCTTT
>.|TRBV19|TRBJ2-2|.
CASSPTGNTGELFF
TGTGCCAGTAGCCCGACGGGGAACACCGGGGAGCTGTTTTTT
>.|TRBV5-1|TRBJ2-3|.
CASSLGGYSSTDTQYF
TGCGCCAGCAGCTTGGGCGGCTATTCTAGCACAGATACGCAGTATTTT
>TRBD1|TRBV19|TRBJ1-2|.
CASTLIGTGVVGYTF
TGTGCCAGTACCCTCATCGGGACAGGGGTCGTCGGCTACACCTTC
>TRBD2|TRBV19|TRBJ2-7|.
CASSLLANYEQYF
TGTGCCAGTAGTTTACTAGCGAACTACGAGCAGTACTTC
>TRBD1|TRBV14|TRBJ2-7|.
CASSPRQGLRSYEQYF
TGTGCCAGCAGCCCCAGACAGGGCCTGAGGTCCTACGAGCAGTACTTC
>TRBD1|TRBV18|TRBJ2-1|.
CASSPPLQGVKANPSAQFF
TGTGCCAGCTCACCACCACTACAGGGGGTAAAGGCGAATCCCTCAGCGCAGTTCTTC
>.|TRBV28|TRBJ1-2|.
CASSYPQLTSNYGYTF
TGTGCCAGCAGTTACCCACAGCTGACCTCTAACTATGGCTACACCTTC
>.|TRBV6-6|TRBJ1-2|.
CASGTAYGYTF
TGTGCCAGCGGTACAGCCTATGGCTACACCTTC
>.|TRBV10-3|TRBJ2-3|.
CAISESLSPGTDTQYF
TGTGCCATCAGTGAGAGCCTATCGCCTGGCACAGATACGCAGTATTTT
>.|TRBV24-1|TRBJ2-1|.
CATRDRNEQFF
TGTGCCACCAGAGATCGGAATGAGCAGTTCTTC
>TRBD1|TRBV2|TRBJ2-7|.
CASYSVGTVTYEQYF
TGTGCCAGCTATTCGGTGGGGACAGTGACCTACGAGCAGTACTTC
>.|TRBV11-2|TRBJ1-1|.
CASSLVGGLSNTEAFF
TGTGCCAGCAGCTTAGTCGGGGGGTTGTCGAACACTGAAGCTTTCTTT
>TRBD1|TRBV2|TRBJ1-1|.
CASSERDRQAFF
TGTGCCAGCAGTGAGAGGGACAGACAAGCTTTCTTT
>.|TRBV27|TRBJ1-4|.
CASSKGGGEKLFF
TGTGCCAGCAGTAAAGGGGGGGGTGAAAAACTGTTTTTT
>TRBD1|TRBV10-1|TRBJ1-1|.
CASREQGATEAFF
TGCGCCAGCAGGGAACAGGGGGCAACTGAAGCTTTCTTT